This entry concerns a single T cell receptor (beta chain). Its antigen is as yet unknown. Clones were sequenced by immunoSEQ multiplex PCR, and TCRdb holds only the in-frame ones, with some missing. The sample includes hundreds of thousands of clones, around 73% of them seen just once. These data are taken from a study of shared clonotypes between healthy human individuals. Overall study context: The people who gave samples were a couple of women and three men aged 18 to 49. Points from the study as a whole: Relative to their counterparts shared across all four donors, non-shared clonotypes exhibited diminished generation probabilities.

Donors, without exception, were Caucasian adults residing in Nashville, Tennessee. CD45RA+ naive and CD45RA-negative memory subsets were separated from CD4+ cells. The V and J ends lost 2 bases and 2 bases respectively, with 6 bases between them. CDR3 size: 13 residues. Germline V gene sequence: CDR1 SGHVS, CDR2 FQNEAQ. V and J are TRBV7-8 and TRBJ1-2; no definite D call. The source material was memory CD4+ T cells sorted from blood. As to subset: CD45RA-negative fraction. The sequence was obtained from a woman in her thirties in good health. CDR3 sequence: CASSLNSNYGYTF. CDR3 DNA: TGTGCCAGCAGCTTAAACAGCAACTATGGCTACACCTTC.